This record looks at one T cell receptor beta chain sequence and its context. This clonotype is considered large (0.1 to 1%). Base qualities were left out, and no much larger clone turns up one base away. PBMCs were labeled with CellTrace CFSE and were cultured for under 7 days in RPMI containing approximately 8% human serum plus peptide pools at 0.85 to 1 ug/mL each. On a BD FACSAria, proliferating CD4 T cells were sorted without fixation as live CD56-CD19-CD16-CD3+CD4+ CFSE-low cells. Enrolled adults were healthy and seronegative for ZIKV, JEV, YFV, DENV and WNV by microneutralization screening. Samples were obtained from a phase 1, double-blinded, randomized, placebo-controlled trial of an alum-adjuvanted Zika purified-inactivated virus (ZPIV) vaccine. Peripheral blood mononuclear cells were isolated by standard procedure and were kept frozen in liquid nitrogen until use. This sample is part of a study of Japanese encephalitis immunity and Zika vaccine responses (dated by TCRdb to about 2021). As for the study more broadly: The included participants were given three 5.0 ug doses of alum-adjuvanted ZPIV at weeks 0, 4 and 28. The ZIKV peptides, 15-mers that overlapped by 11 residues, were chosen for containing NetMHCpan/NetMHCII-predicted epitopes with affinity below 50 nM. The study tested whether CD4 T cell responses to the Zika vaccine were shaped by prior Japanese encephalitis virus (JEV) or yellow fever virus (YFV) vaccination. TCR repertoires from a few flavivirus-naive individuals were additionally analyzed at weeks 2, 6 and 52 after the start of ZPIV vaccination. For stimulations, either ZIKV structural-protein peptide pools divided into flavivirus-conserved and non-conserved sets or JEV or YFV peptides matching the pre-vaccination were used. For TCR sequencing, about six representative participants were selected from each pre-vaccination group, and samples were taken at week 0 (after pre-vaccination, before ZPIV) and at week 52. Before ZPIV, over eleven participants got a single dose of YFV vaccine (YF-VAX), while roughly 9 participants were flavivirus-naive. A two-dose regimen of JEV vaccine (IXIARO), with doses given 28 days apart, was administered to around twelve participants two to three months before the first ZPIV dose. Overall study outcomes, separate from this receptor: Repertoire similarity across time-points and stimulations was higher in JEV-pre-vaccinated donors than in YFV-pre-vaccinated donors, indicating more clonotypes shared between ZIKV and JEV stimulation. Sample size limitations prevented peptide-pool deconvolution, so the individual peptides driving cross-reactive responses were not identified. The samples grouped by participant and showed no similarity across individuals, which suggests that no public TCRs were detected. The analysis was restricted to a subset of trial participants with three doses and adequate samples, and the entire vaccinated cohort was not analyzed. CD8 T cell responses to ZIKV peptide pools were of very low magnitude and seen in only a few individuals. In JEV-pre-vaccinated donors, the repertoire richness of CD4 T cells responding to conserved ZIKV epitopes decreased significantly after ZPIV.

The method behind the library was 5' RACE. TCRbeta libraries were pooled in proportion to their sorted cell numbers before sequencing. Total RNA was extracted from sorted cells with RNAzol RT, and cDNA was synthesized with an oligo(dT) primer and a template-switching oligo. The TCRbeta V-CDR3-J region was PCR-amplified with Kapa HiFi using a SMARTer oligo primer and a TCRbeta constant-region primer. Illumina adaptors and sample-specific index barcodes were added in a second PCR, with HighPrep bead cleanup and a Bioanalyzer check confirming a band of roughly 650 bp. Libraries were sequenced on an Illumina MiSeq with 2x151 bp paired-end reads. Per the source publication's procedure: An in-house Java program demultiplexed the reads, and MiXCR assigned TCRbeta annotations and counted clonotypes. Repertoire overlap was assessed with Morisita-Horn indices from the R package vegan, and UPGMA clustering and Circos plots of recurring clonotypes were generated. Shannon diversity and richness were each normalized to the maximum value possible given the input cell numbers, so the resulting values fell between 0 and 1. CDR3beta sequences were aligned using MUSCLE, distances were calculated using SeqinR, and multidimensional scaling was plotted in R. TCRdb applied fastp at Q25 and MiXCR to the public reads, then kept only in-frame beta chains. Each entry merges the rows of one CDR3 protein and shows their most common DNA and genes. What appears here as the V and J calls and clone size reflects TCRdb's work, not the paper's. The sample includes roughly 320 distinct CDR3 sequences, with under 2% observed a single time. Over 25% of the sample is taken by the ten largest.

Sequencing was performed on antigen-activated CD4+ T cells from blood, cultured, taken during a Zika inactivated vaccine study. The receptor's source is an adult man who received an inactivated Zika virus vaccine.

The nucleotide sequence reads as follows: TGTGCCATCAGTGGGGTTACGCGAGGGAACCACGAGCAGTACTTC. Protein translation: CAISGVTRGNHEQYF. This chain joins TRBV10-3 to TRBJ2-7; a weak D assignment points to TRBD2 (5 bases agree). Per the germline V gene, ENHRY is the CDR1 and SYGVKD is the CDR2. V drops 4 bases and J drops 5 bases, leaving 18 bases in between. There are 15 amino acids in the CDR3, from cysteine to phenylalanine inclusive. Only the CDR3 DNA is retained, 45 bases long and in frame from the first base.